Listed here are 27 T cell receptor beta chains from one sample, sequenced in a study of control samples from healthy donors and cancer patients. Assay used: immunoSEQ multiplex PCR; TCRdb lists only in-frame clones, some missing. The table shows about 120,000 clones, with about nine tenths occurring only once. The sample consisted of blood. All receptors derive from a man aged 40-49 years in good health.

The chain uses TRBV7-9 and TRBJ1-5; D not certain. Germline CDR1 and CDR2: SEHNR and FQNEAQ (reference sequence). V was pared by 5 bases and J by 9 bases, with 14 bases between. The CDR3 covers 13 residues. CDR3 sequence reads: CASSPGRESPQHF. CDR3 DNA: TGTGCCAGCAGCCCGGGTCGGGAGTCGCCCCAGCATTTT.

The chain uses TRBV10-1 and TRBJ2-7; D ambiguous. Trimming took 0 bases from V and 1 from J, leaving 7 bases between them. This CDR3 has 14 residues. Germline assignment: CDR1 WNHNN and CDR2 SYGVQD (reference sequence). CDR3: CASSESGRSYEQYF. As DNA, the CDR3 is TGCGCCAGCAGTGAGTCGGGCCGATCCTACGAGCAGTACTTC.

For the CDR3, the DNA is TGCGCCAGCAGTCATGGGTCTGCAACTAATGAAAAACTGTTTTTT. It translates to CASSHGSATNEKLFF. This chain uses TRBV5-1 with TRBJ1-4; D is undetermined. CDR1 is SGHRS, CDR2 YFSETQ, per germline. Trimming removed 5 bases at V and 0 bases at J, with 11 bases between. The CDR3 runs to 15 residues.

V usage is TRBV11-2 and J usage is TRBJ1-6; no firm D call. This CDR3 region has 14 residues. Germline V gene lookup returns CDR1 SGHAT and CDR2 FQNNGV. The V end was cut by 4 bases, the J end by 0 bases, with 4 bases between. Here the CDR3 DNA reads TGTGCCAGCAGCTCCGGCTCCTATAATTCACCCCTCCACTTT. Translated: CASSSGSYNSPLHF. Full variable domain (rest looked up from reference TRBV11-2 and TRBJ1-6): EAGVAQSPRYKIIEKRQSVAFWCNPISGHATLYWYQQILGQGPKLLIQFQNNGVVDDSQLPKDRFSAERLKGVDSTLKIQPAKLEDSAVYLCASSSGSYNSPLHFGNGTRLTVT.

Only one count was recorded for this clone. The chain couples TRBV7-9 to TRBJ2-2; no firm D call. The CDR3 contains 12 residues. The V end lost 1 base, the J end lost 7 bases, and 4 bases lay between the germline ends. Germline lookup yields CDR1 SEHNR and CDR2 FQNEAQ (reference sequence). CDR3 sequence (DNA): TGTGCCAGCAGCTTAGGTAACGGGGAGCTGTTTTTT. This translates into CASSLGNGELFF.

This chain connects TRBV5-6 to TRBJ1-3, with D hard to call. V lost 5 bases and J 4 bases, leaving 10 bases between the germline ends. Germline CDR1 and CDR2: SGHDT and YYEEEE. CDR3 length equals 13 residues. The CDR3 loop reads CASSYGRGNTIYF. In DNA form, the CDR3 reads TGTGCCAGCAGTTACGGACGGGGAAACACCATATATTTT.

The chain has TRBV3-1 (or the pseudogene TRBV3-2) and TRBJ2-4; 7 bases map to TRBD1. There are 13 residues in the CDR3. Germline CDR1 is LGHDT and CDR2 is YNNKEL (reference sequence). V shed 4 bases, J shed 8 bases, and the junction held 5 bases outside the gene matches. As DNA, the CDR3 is TGTGCCAGCAGCCCGACAGGGTTGGACATTCAGTACTTC. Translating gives CASSPTGLDIQYF.

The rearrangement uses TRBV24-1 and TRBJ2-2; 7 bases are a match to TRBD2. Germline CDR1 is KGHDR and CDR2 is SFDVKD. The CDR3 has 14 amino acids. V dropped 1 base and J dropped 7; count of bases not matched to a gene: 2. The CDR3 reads CATSDFTSVGELFF. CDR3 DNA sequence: TGTGCCACCAGTGATTTTACTAGCGTCGGGGAGCTGTTTTTT.

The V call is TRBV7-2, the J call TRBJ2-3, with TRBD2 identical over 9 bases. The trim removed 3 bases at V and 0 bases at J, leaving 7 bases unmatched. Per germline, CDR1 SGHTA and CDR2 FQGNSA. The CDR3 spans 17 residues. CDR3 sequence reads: CASSFGSGGSSTDTQYF. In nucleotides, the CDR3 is TGTGCCAGCAGCTTCGGTAGCGGGGGCTCTAGCACAGATACGCAGTATTTT.

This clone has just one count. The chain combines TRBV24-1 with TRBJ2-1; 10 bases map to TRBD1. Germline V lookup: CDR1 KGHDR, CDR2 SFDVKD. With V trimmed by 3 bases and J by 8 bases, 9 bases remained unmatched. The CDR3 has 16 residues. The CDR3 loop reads CATSDPADRGLDEQFF. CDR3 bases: TGTGCCACCAGTGATCCCGCGGACAGGGGGTTAGATGAGCAGTTCTTC.

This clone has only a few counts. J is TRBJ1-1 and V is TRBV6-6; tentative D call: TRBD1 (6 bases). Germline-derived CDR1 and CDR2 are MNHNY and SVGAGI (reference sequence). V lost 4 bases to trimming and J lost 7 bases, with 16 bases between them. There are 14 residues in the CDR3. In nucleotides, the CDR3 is TGTGCCAGCAGTTTCCAGACAGGATGGGGTGAAGCTTTCTTT. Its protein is CASSFQTGWGEAFF.

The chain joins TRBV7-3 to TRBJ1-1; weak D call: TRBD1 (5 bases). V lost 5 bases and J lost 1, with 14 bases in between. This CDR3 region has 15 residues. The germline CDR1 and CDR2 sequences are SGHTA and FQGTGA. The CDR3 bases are TGTGCCAGCAGCCTGACAATGACAGAGAACACTGAAGCTTTCTTT. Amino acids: CASSLTMTENTEAFF.

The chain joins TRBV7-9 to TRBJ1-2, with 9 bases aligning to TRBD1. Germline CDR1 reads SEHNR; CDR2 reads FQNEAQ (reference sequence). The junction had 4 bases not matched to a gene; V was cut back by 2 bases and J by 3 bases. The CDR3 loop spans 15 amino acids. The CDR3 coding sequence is TGTGCCAGCAGCTTAACCGGGACAGGGTACTATGGCTACACCTTC. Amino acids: CASSLTGTGYYGYTF.

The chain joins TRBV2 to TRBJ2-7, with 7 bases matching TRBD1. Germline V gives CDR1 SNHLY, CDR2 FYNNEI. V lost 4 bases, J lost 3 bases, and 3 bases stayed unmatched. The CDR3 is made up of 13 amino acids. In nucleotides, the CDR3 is TGTGCCAGCAGTGGGACAGGCATCTACGAGCAGTACTTC. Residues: CASSGTGIYEQYF. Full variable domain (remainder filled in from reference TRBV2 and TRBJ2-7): EPEVTQTPSHQVTQMGQEVILRCVPISNHLYFYWYRQILGQKVEFLVSFYNNEISEKSEIFDDQFSVERPDGSNFTLKIRSTKLEDSAMYFCASSGTGIYEQYFGPGTRLTVT.

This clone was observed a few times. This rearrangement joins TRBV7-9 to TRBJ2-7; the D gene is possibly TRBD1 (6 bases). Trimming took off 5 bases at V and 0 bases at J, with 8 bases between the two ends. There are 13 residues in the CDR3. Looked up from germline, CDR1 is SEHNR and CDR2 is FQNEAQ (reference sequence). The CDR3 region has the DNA TGTGCCAGCAGCACGGACAGCTCCTACGAGCAGTACTTC. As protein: CASSTDSSYEQYF.

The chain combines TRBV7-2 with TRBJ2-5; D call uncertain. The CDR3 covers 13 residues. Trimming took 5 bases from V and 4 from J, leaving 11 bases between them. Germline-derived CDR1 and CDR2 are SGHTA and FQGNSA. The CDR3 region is CASSRDLGETQYF. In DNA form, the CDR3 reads TGTGCCAGCAGCCGTGATTTGGGAGAGACCCAGTACTTC.

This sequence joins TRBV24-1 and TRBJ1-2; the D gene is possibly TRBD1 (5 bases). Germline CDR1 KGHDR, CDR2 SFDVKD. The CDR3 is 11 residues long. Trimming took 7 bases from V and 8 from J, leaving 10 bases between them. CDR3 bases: TGTGCCACCAGCCGGGGCGGGGGCTACACCTTC. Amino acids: CATSRGGGYTF.

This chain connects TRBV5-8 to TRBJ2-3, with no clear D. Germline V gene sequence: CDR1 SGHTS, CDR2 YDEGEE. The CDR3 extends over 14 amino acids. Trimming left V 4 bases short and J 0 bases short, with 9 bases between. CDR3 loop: CASSQTPSTDTQYF. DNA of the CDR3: TGTGCCAGCAGCCAAACACCTAGCACAGATACGCAGTATTTT.

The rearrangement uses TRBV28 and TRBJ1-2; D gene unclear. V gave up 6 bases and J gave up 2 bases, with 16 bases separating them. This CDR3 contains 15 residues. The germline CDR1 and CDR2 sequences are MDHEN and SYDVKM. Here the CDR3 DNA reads TGTGCCAGCAGACGCTCAGTGGGAGGGAACTATGGCTACACCTTC. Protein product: CASRRSVGGNYGYTF.

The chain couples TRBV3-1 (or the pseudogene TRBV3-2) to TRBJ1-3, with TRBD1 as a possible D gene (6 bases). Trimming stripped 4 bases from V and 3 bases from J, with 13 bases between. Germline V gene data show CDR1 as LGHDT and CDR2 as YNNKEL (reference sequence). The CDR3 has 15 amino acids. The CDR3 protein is CASSPHRDDGNTIYF. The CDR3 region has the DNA TGTGCCAGCAGCCCCCACAGGGATGATGGAAACACCATATATTTT.

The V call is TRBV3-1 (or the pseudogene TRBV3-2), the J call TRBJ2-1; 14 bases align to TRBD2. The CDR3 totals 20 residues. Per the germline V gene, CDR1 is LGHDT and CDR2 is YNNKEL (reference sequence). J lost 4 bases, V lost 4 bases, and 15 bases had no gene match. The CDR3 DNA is TGTGCCAGCAGCCCTGGACTAGCGGGGGGCCCGCAGCTTGAATACAATGAGCAGTTCTTC. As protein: CASSPGLAGGPQLEYNEQFF.

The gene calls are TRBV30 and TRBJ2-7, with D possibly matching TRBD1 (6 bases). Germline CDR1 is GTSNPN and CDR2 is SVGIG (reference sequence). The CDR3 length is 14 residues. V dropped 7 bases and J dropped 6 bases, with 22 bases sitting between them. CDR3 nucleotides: TGTGCCTCGAAGACAGGTTCTGGGAATATCGAGCAGTACTTC. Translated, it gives CASKTGSGNIEQYF.

CDR3 bases: TGTGCCAGCAGTAGCAGGGGGACCACTGAAGCTTTCTTT. Translation: CASSSRGTTEAFF. This chain connects TRBV6-2 or TRBV6-3 to TRBJ1-1; 7 bases agree with TRBD1. There are 13 residues in the CDR3. Losses at the gene ends were 5 bases for V and 4 bases for J; bases not matched to a gene: 4. CDR1 and CDR2 from the germline V gene are MNHEY and SVGEGT.

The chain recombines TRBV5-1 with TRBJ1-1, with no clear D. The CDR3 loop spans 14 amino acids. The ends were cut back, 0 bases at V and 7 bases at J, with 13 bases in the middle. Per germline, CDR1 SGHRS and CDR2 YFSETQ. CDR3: CASSLGGGSGEAFF. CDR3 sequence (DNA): TGCGCCAGCAGCTTGGGAGGAGGGAGTGGTGAAGCTTTCTTT. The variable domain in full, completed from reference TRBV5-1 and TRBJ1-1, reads KAGVTQTPRYLIKTRGQQVTLSCSPISGHRSVSWYQQTPGQGLQFLFEYFSETQRNKGNFPGRFSGRQFSNSRSEMNVSTLELGDSALYLCASSLGGGSGEAFFGQGTRLTVV.

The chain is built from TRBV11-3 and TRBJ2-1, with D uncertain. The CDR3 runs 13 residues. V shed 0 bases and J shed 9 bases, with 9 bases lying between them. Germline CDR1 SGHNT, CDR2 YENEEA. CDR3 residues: CASSLDSRTEQFF. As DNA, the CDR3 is TGTGCCAGCAGCTTAGACTCCCGCACTGAGCAGTTCTTC.

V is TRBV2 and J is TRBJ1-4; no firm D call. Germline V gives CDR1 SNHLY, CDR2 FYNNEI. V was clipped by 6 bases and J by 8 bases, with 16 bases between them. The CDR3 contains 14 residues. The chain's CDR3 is CASRVESVGEKLFF. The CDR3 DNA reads TGTGCCAGCAGAGTGGAATCAGTAGGGGAAAAACTGTTTTTT.

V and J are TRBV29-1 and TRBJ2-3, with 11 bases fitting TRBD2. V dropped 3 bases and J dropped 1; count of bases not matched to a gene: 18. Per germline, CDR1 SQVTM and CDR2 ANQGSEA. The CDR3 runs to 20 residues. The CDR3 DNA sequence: TGCAGCGTTGAGGTTAGCGGGGGGGCCTTAGTTCACCTACGCACAGATACGCAGTATTTT. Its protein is CSVEVSGGALVHLRTDTQYF.